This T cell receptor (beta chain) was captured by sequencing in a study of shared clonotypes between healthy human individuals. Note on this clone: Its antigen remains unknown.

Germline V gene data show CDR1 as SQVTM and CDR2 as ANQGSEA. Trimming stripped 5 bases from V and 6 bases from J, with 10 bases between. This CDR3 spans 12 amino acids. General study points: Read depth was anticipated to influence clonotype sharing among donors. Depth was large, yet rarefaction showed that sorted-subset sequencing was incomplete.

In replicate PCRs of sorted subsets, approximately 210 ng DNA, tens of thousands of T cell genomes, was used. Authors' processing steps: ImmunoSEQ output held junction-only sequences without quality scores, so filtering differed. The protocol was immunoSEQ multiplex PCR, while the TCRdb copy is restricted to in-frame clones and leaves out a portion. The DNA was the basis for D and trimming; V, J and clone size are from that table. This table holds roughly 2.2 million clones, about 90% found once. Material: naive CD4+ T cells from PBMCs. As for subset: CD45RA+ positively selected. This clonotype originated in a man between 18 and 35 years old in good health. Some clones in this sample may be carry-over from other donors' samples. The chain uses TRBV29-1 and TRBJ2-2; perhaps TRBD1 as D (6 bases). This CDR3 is CSVLTGPGELFF. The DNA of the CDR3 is TGCAGCGTTTTAACAGGGCCCGGGGAGCTGTTTTTT.